This TCR beta chain was recorded in a study of T cell repertoires in cytomegalovirus infection. At the level of the study: CMV infection and matching HLA type were both indicated by public TCR beta signatures. Findings and caveats of the study: HLA-C-restricted TCR beta clonotypes specific for CMV led the ex vivo response.

Germline values: CDR1 DFQATT, CDR2 SNEGSKA (reference sequence). This CDR3 region has 12 residues. Trimming cost V 3 bases and J 2 bases, with 8 bases left between them. Worth noting for this clonotype: Its antigen is undetermined.

From the reads, TCRdb called clonotypes with MiXCR, one entry per CDR3 protein. The table shows approximately 400,000 distinct CDR3 sequences, with about a third occurring only once. The sequenced sample was PBMCs. This chain connects TRBV20-1 to TRBJ2-7, with a weak D call TRBD1 (5 bases). The clonotype comes from a human donor in good health (CMV status not recorded). Some clones in this sample may be carry-over from other donors' samples. The CDR3 protein is CSARGPAYEQYF. The CDR3 DNA is TGCAGTGCTAGGGGGCCCGCCTACGAGCAGTACTTC.